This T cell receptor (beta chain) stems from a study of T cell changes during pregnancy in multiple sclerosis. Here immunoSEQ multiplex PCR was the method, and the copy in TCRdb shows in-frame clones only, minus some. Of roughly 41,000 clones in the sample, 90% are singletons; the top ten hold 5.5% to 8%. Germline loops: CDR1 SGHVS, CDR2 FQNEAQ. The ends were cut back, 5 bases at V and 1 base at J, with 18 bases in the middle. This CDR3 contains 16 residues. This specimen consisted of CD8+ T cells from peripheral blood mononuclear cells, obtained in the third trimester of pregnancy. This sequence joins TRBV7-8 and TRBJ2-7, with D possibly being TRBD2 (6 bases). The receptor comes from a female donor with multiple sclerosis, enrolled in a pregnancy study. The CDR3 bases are TGTGCCAGCAGCCCAACCAGTTCCGGGAGATCCTACGAGCAGTACTTC. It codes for CASSPTSSGRSYEQYF.